These 19 T cell receptor beta chains share one sample of origin, sequenced in a study of blood T cell repertoires in COVID-19. The assay was immunoSEQ multiplex PCR, and TCRdb's table has in-frame clones only and misses some. Among some 14,000 clones listed, 80% to 95% were seen once. Sequenced material: peripheral blood. All receptors come from a human donor in a cohort sampled during active COVID-19.

This clone was recorded once. The chain recombines TRBV27 with TRBJ1-6, with 7 bases lining up with TRBD1. The CDR3 loop spans 14 amino acids. The trim removed 2 bases at V and 6 bases at J, leaving 1 base unmatched. Germline V gene lookup returns CDR1 MNHEY and CDR2 SMNVEV (reference sequence). CDR3 DNA: TGTGCCAGCAGTTTAGACAGGGTTAATTCACCCCTCCACTTT. Encoded protein: CASSLDRVNSPLHF.

The chain links TRBV28 to TRBJ1-5; a weak D match, TRBD1 (5 bases). The CDR3 extends over 16 amino acids. The V gene's germline CDR1 is MDHEN and CDR2 SYDVKM. V was clipped by 8 bases and J by 0 bases, with 17 bases between them. CDR3 sequence: CASRGGKIYSNQPQHF. CDR3 coding DNA: TGTGCCAGCCGGGGCGGGAAGATATATAGCAATCAGCCCCAGCATTTT.

This clone was detected only a few times. The V call is TRBV24-1, the J call TRBJ2-1; 9 positions match TRBD2. The germline CDR1 and CDR2 sequences are KGHDR and SFDVKD. V dropped 4 bases and J dropped 5; count of bases not matched to a gene: 5. This CDR3 has 15 residues. The CDR3 is CATSETGLAHNEQFF. Here the CDR3 DNA reads TGTGCCACCAGTGAGACTGGACTAGCGCACAATGAGCAGTTCTTC.

The chain combines TRBV21-1 with TRBJ2-3; the tabulated D call, TRBD2, remains unverified against the DNA. TRBV21-1 represents a pseudogene. The CDR3 is 14 residues long. CDR3 nucleotide sequence: TGTGCCAGCAGCAAAGCGCTTTGGGGGGGAGAGACGTATTTT. Its protein is CASSKALWGGETYF.

This chain joins TRBV5-1 and TRBJ2-1; 9 bases map to TRBD2. Germline V gene sequence: CDR1 SGHRS, CDR2 YFSETQ. There are 15 residues in the CDR3. Germline trimming cut 1 base from V and 6 bases from J; bases unmatched to any gene: 5. CDR3 nucleotide sequence: TGCGCCAGCAGCTTGAGTAGCGGGAGCGGCAATGAGCAGTTCTTC. This codes for CASSLSSGSGNEQFF.

V and J are TRBV5-1 and TRBJ1-1; D is ambiguous. The CDR3 sequence is 15 residues long. Germline values: CDR1 SGHRS, CDR2 YFSETQ. Trimming stripped 0 bases from V and 0 bases from J, with 9 bases between. The CDR3, as DNA: TGCGCCAGCAGCTTGGGGCCTGAATTGAACACTGAAGCTTTCTTT. It translates to CASSLGPELNTEAFF.

The chain carries TRBV3-1 (or the pseudogene TRBV3-2) and TRBJ1-2, with D maybe TRBD1 (5 bases). CDR3 length: 13 residues. The ends were cut back, 4 bases at V and 6 bases at J, with 12 bases in the middle. The germline gives CDR1 LGHDT, CDR2 YNNKEL (reference sequence). The CDR3 coding sequence is TGTGCCAGCAGCCCCATGGGAGGGGATGGCTACACCTTC. It specifies CASSPMGGDGYTF.

The CDR3 region has the DNA TGCGCCAGCAGTGGGAGCTCAGGGAAGAATACGCAGTATTTT. The encoded protein is CASSGSSGKNTQYF. The chain has TRBV10-2 and TRBJ2-3; TRBD1 is a possible D gene (5 bases). The CDR3 totals 14 residues. V gave up 4 bases and J gave up 7 bases, with 15 bases separating them. Germline values: CDR1 WSHSY, CDR2 SAAADI.

This chain connects TRBV5-1 to TRBJ2-7, with D maybe TRBD2 (6 bases). V was shortened by 2 bases and J by 1 base, with 10 bases between the two germline ends. The CDR3 covers 14 residues. CDR1 and CDR2 (germline): SGHRS, YFSETQ. The CDR3 bases are TGCGCCAGCAGCTTCGGGGGAATTTCCTACGAGCAGTACTTC. It is translated as CASSFGGISYEQYF.

The genes are TRBV27 and TRBJ2-7; 7 bases map to TRBD1. This CDR3 region has 12 residues. Germline CDR1 is MNHEY and CDR2 is SMNVEV (reference sequence). V gave up 6 bases and J gave up 6 bases; unmatched junction bases: 5. DNA of the CDR3: TGTGCCAGCAGGACAGGGCTTGGCGAGCAGTACTTC. Its protein product is CASRTGLGEQYF.

The V and J genes are TRBV6-5 and TRBJ2-5, with TRBD2 identical over 10 bases. There are 15 residues in the CDR3. The V gene's germline CDR1 is MNHEY and CDR2 SVGAGI. The ends lost 5 bases at V and 9 bases at J; junction bases unmatched: 12. CDR3 sequence: CASSPAAGGPGSQYF. CDR3 DNA sequence: TGTGCCAGCAGTCCAGCAGCGGGGGGGCCTGGGTCCCAGTACTTC.

This rearrangement joins TRBV3-1 (or the pseudogene TRBV3-2) to TRBJ1-1; 7 bases fit TRBD1. Trimming cost V 4 bases and J 0 bases; bases outside gene matches: 2. The CDR3 sequence is 14 residues long. Germline values: CDR1 LGHDT, CDR2 YNNKEL (reference sequence). The CDR3 here is CASSRGQMNTEAFF. CDR3 in DNA: TGTGCCAGCAGCCGGGGACAGATGAACACTGAAGCTTTCTTT.

The chain recombines TRBV5-1 with TRBJ2-5, with 12 bases fitting TRBD2. Germline CDR1 SGHRS, CDR2 YFSETQ. J gave up 5 bases and V 0 bases, and 2 bases lay outside the gene matches. The CDR3 loop spans 15 amino acids. The CDR3, as DNA: TGCGCCAGCAGCTTGGATCTAGCGGGAGGGGAGACCCAGTACTTC. The encoded protein is CASSLDLAGGETQYF.

The J gene is TRBJ1-3, the V gene TRBV12-5; a weak D match, TRBD1 (6 bases). V lost 4 bases and J lost 2, with 36 bases in between. The CDR3 loop spans 23 amino acids. Germline CDR1 reads LGHNT; CDR2 reads FRNRAP. This chain's CDR3 is CASGSHLSSVVTGTIATGNTIYF. In DNA, the CDR3 is TGTGCTAGTGGTTCTCATCTTAGCTCCGTGGTGACAGGAACTATCGCAACTGGAAACACCATATATTTT.

This sequence joins TRBV10-3 and TRBJ2-3; a possible D gene is TRBD2 (6 bases). The germline gives CDR1 ENHRY, CDR2 SYGVKD. CDR3 size: 18 residues. Deletions cut 1 base from V and 6 bases from J, with 23 bases between. CDR3: CAISEFESGGYNTDTQYF. CDR3 nucleotides: TGTGCCATCAGTGAGTTCGAAAGTGGAGGGTACAATACCGATACGCAGTATTTT.

V gene TRBV6-1 combines with J gene TRBJ2-7; TRBD2 matches 8 bases. The CDR3 consists of 17 residues. Germline-derived CDR1 and CDR2 are MNHNS and SASEGT. V lost 2 bases to trimming and J lost 4 bases; unmatched junction nucleotides: 13. CDR3 protein: CASSERLGQGTRYEQYF. The CDR3 DNA sequence: TGTGCCAGCAGTGAACGGTTAGGGCAGGGGACTAGGTACGAGCAGTACTTC.

This chain uses TRBV7-9 with TRBJ2-7; D gene unclear. V dropped 2 bases and J dropped 6 bases, with 11 bases sitting between them. Germline V gene data show CDR1 as SEHNR and CDR2 as FQNEAQ (reference sequence). The CDR3 runs to 13 residues. The CDR3 sequence: CASSLSPQSEQYF. Written as DNA, the CDR3 is TGTGCCAGCAGCTTATCGCCTCAGTCCGAGCAGTACTTC.

This clone was seen a single time. J is TRBJ1-1 and V is TRBV19, with TRBD1 matching 9 bases. The V gene end was trimmed by 4 bases and the J gene end by 5 bases; junction bases not matched to a gene: 8. CDR3 length: 15 residues. CDR1 is LNHDA, CDR2 SQIVND, per germline (reference sequence). CDR3 bases: TGTGCCAGTAGTACCACCGGGACAGGGAGTACTGAAGCTTTCTTT. As protein: CASSTTGTGSTEAFF.

V gene TRBV7-2 combines with J gene TRBJ2-5; 9 bases are shared with TRBD2. The junction had 2 bases not matched to a gene; V was cut back by 5 bases and J by 1 base. The CDR3 contains 14 residues. Germline CDR1 reads SGHTA; CDR2 reads FQGNSA. CDR3 nucleotide sequence: TGTGCCAGCAGCCAGGGACTAGCCCAAGAGACCCAGTACTTC. Its translation: CASSQGLAQETQYF.